A selection of T cell receptor beta chains follows, all from one sample in a study of blood T cell repertoires in COVID-19. Profiled with immunoSEQ multiplex PCR; TCRdb holds only in-frame clones, not every one. The repertoire holds 200,000 to 300,000 clones, with approximately 90% as singletons. The sequenced material came from PBMCs or T cells enriched from blood (not recorded which). Receptor source: a woman in her forties with acute COVID-19. Each CDR3 is given with its conserved first and last residue. D genes are given only for firm matches. Only part of the rows carry a size: once, few, many, or a class if the clone is expanded.

j_call | v_call | clone_size | d_call | cdr3_nt | cdr3_aa
TRBJ1-1 | TRBV19 | NA | TRBD1 | TGTGCCAGTAGTAAGACTCGACAGGGGGTGAACACTGAAGCTTTCTTT | CASSKTRQGVNTEAFF
TRBJ2-1 | TRBV14 | NA | TRBD2 | TGTGCCAGCAGCCCAGTAGCGGGAGGGGTCAATGAGCAGTTCTTC | CASSPVAGGVNEQFF
TRBJ1-2 | TRBV11-2 | NA | NA | TGTGCCAGCAGCTTAGTTGGGTCAACCTCGGGAGGCTACACCTTC | CASSLVGSTSGGYTF
TRBJ1-6 | TRBV11-2 | many | NA | TGTGCCAGCAGCGTCATGGAGGGTTCACCCCTCCACTTT | CASSVMEGSPLHF
TRBJ1-1 | TRBV7-9 | NA | NA | TGTGCCAGCAGCGCTACAGTTCTACAAGCTTTCTTT | CASSATVLQAFF
TRBJ2-3 | TRBV11-3 | few | NA | TGTGCCAGCAGCTTAGTGTACTCCGATGATACGCAGTATTTT | CASSLVYSDDTQYF
TRBJ2-4 | TRBV3-1/TRBV3-2 | once | NA | TGTGCCAGCAGCCAAGACCGCATTCAGTACTTC | CASSQDRIQYF
TRBJ1-4 | TRBV3-1/TRBV3-2 | NA | TRBD1 | TGTGCCAGCAGCCAAGTCTGGGACAGGGGGGAAGAAAAACTGTTTTTT | CASSQVWDRGEEKLFF
TRBJ1-4 | TRBV4-3 | NA | NA | TGCGCCAGCAGACAGCCGCCTGCGGGGAAACTGTTTTTT | CASRQPPAGKLFF
TRBJ2-3 | TRBV6-5 | NA | NA | TGTGCCAGCAGCTCCCTCCTCCCCACAGATACGCAGTATTTT | CASSSLLPTDTQYF
TRBJ1-1 | TRBV19 | NA | NA | TGTGCCAGTAGTTTTACAGGGAGCACTGAAGCTTTCTTT | CASSFTGSTEAFF
TRBJ1-4 | TRBV7-9 | NA | NA | TGTGCCAGCAGCTTGACGGGGAATGAAAAACTGTTTTTT | CASSLTGNEKLFF
TRBJ1-2 | TRBV9 | NA | NA | TGTGCCAGCAGCGACTACAGGGATGGCTACACCTTC | CASSDYRDGYTF
TRBJ1-5 | TRBV18 | NA | TRBD1 | TGTGCCAGCTCACCAATCAGGGGGCGTCAGCCCCAGCATTTT | CASSPIRGRQPQHF
TRBJ2-3 | TRBV28 | few | NA | TGTGCCAGCAGCCGCCGGGAACCCGGGGGCACAGATACGCAGTATTTT | CASSRREPGGTDTQYF
TRBJ1-6 | TRBV9 | NA | NA | TGTGCCAGCAGCGTAGGGCGCCCAGGCGATTCACCCCTCCACTTT | CASSVGRPGDSPLHF
TRBJ2-3 | TRBV10-1 | NA | NA | TGCGCCAGCAGTGAAGACTTTGGAGATACGCAGTATTTT | CASSEDFGDTQYF
TRBJ2-2 | TRBV13 | NA | NA | TGTGCCAGCAGCTTAGTTCGTCGGAGGCAGACCGGGGAGCTGTTTTTT | CASSLVRRRQTGELFF
TRBJ2-4 | TRBV7-3 | NA | TRBD2 | TGTGCCAGCAGCGAATTCCCCCCGGCTAGCGGAATAATAGCCAAAAACATTCAGTACTTC | CASSEFPPASGIIAKNIQYF
TRBJ2-5 | TRBV7-8 | NA | NA | TGTGCCAGCAGCTCACGACATTATTCGATGGAGACCCAGTACTTC | CASSSRHYSMETQYF
TRBJ2-5 | TRBV12-3/TRBV12-4 | once | NA | TGTGCCAGCAGTTCAGGGTTAGGGGAGACCCAGTACTTC | CASSSGLGETQYF
TRBJ1-1 | TRBV9 | NA | NA | TGTGCCAGCAGCGTAGTGGGTGGACAGAACACTGAAGCTTTCTTT | CASSVVGGQNTEAFF
TRBJ2-1 | TRBV7-9 | NA | TRBD2 | TGTGCCAGCAGCCCAGCGGGCGGGAGGGCCTACAATGAGCAGTTCTTC | CASSPAGGRAYNEQFF
TRBJ1-1 | TRBV28 | NA | NA | TGTGCCAGCAGGATACTTACAGGGAACACTGAAGCTTTCTTT | CASRILTGNTEAFF
TRBJ1-6 | TRBV10-3 | NA | TRBD1 | TGTGCCATCAGTGAGAGGGACAGGCCAAATTCACCCCTCCACTTT | CAISERDRPNSPLHF
TRBJ2-3 | TRBV7-9 | NA | NA | TGTGCCAGCAGCTTACTGGCCCCAGATACGCAGTATTTT | CASSLLAPDTQYF
TRBJ1-1 | TRBV21-1 | NA | NA | TGTGCCAGCAGCAAAGGGAGACTTGACAGGTCCCGGCGTGTCACTGAAGCTTTCTTT | CASSKGRLDRSRRVTEAFF
TRBJ2-3 | TRBV19 | NA | NA | TGTGCCAGTAGTCTATCCGGGTTTAGAGATACGCAGTATTTT | CASSLSGFRDTQYF
TRBJ1-1 | TRBV11-3 | NA | TRBD1 | TGTGCCAGCAGCTTTCAGGGGGACACTGAAGCTTTCTTT | CASSFQGDTEAFF
TRBJ2-5 | TRBV9 | NA | NA | TGTGCCAGCAGCGTAGTTAGGGGGTACTACGCTGAAGAGACCCAGTACTTC | CASSVVRGYYAEETQYF
TRBJ1-2 | TRBV10-3 | NA | NA | TGTGCCACAGGTGGGGCAGGGGAATCGGGGAGCTATGGCTACACCTTC | CATGGAGESGSYGYTF
TRBJ1-1 | TRBV24-1 | NA | TRBD1 | TGTGCCACCAGTGTTCGTACCGGGACAGGGTGGGTATGCACTGAAGCTTTCTTT | CATSVRTGTGWVCTEAFF
TRBJ2-1 | TRBV18 | NA | NA | TGTGCCAGCTCACCAGGGGGGGCTAAAAATGAGCAGTTCTTC | CASSPGGAKNEQFF
TRBJ1-5 | TRBV15 | NA | NA | TGTGCCACCAGCCAGGGATATCCCGTATCCAATTCCTTATTAGAGCCCCAGCATTTT | CATSQGYPVSNSLLEPQHF
TRBJ2-2 | TRBV27 | NA | NA | TGTGCCACCCACTGGACGGCAGGGACGAACACCGGGGAGCTGTTTTTT | CATHWTAGTNTGELFF
TRBJ1-1 | TRBV27 | NA | NA | TGTGCCAGCAGTTTACGGTTCGGCACTGAAGCTTTCTTT | CASSLRFGTEAFF
TRBJ1-2 | TRBV18 | few | TRBD1 | TGTGCCAGCTCACCGACAGGGTACCCCAACTATGGCTACACCTTC | CASSPTGYPNYGYTF
TRBJ2-1 | TRBV30 | NA | NA | TGTGCCTCAACAGCCGCCAATGAGCAGTTCTTC | CASTAANEQFF
TRBJ2-2 | TRBV7-2 | NA | NA | TGTGCCAGCAGATATGCTAGCGCGGGATCTGGACCCGGGGAGCTGTTTTTT | CASRYASAGSGPGELFF
TRBJ1-1 | TRBV5-4 | once | TRBD1 | TGTGCCAGCAGCCAGGGACAGAGGAACACTGAAGCTTTCTTT | CASSQGQRNTEAFF
TRBJ1-3 | TRBV12-3/TRBV12-4 | NA | TRBD1 | TGTGCCAGTGACAGGGGGGGTGGAAACACCATATATTTT | CASDRGGGNTIYF
TRBJ1-3 | TRBV19 | NA | NA | TGTGCCAGTAGTTGGCAGGGTGGAAACACCATATATTTT | CASSWQGGNTIYF
TRBJ1-2 | TRBV7-2 | NA | NA | TGTGCCAGCAGCTTGTCGTTAACGGACTATGGCTACACCTTC | CASSLSLTDYGYTF
TRBJ1-4 | TRBV28 | NA | TRBD1 | TGTGCCAGCAGTACCGGGGGACAGAATAATGAAAAACTGTTTTTT | CASSTGGQNNEKLFF
TRBJ1-3 | TRBV24-1 | NA | TRBD1 | TGTGCCACCAGTGCAAGCTTTCTCCGGGACAGGGGAACGGTCTCTGGAAACACCATATATTTT | CATSASFLRDRGTVSGNTIYF
TRBJ2-5 | TRBV3-1/TRBV3-2 | NA | NA | TGTGCCAGCAGCCGATCCGGGACAAAAGAGACCCAGTACTTC | CASSRSGTKETQYF
TRBJ2-1 | TRBV10-3 | once | NA | TGTGCCATCAGCGAGAGCGGAGCCTACAATGAGCAGTTCTTC | CAISESGAYNEQFF
TRBJ2-1 | TRBV5-1 | NA | TRBD2 | TGCGCCAGCAGCCCTAGCGGGACCTCCTACAATGAGCAGTTCTTC | CASSPSGTSYNEQFF
TRBJ1-2 | TRBV2 | NA | TRBD1 | TGTGCCAGCAAAACGGGACAGGGAGGATATGGCTACACCTTC | CASKTGQGGYGYTF
TRBJ2-4 | TRBV4-3 | few | NA | TGCGCCAGCAGCCAAGATTTAAGAGTCGGCGGGACAGTCAAAAACATTCAGTACTTC | CASSQDLRVGGTVKNIQYF
TRBJ1-1 | TRBV7-9 | NA | NA | TGTGCCAGCAGCTTAGGGGCAGGCCGGATGAACACTGAAGCTTTCTTT | CASSLGAGRMNTEAFF